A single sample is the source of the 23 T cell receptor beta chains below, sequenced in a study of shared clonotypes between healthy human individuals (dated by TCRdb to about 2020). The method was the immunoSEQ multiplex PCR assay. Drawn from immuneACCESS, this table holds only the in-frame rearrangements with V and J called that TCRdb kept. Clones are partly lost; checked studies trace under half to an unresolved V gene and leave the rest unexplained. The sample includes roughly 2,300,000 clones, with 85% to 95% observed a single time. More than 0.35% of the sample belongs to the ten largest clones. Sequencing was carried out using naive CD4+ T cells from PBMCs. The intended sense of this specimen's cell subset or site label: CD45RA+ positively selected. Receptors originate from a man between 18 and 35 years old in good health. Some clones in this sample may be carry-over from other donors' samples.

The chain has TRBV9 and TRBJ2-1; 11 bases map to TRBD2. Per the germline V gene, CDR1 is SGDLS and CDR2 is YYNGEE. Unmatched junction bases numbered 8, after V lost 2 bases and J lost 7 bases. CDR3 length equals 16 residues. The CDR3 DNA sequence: TGTGCCAGCAGCGTTGTAGCGGGAGGGTTGGTAAATGAGCAGTTCTTC. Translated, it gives CASSVVAGGLVNEQFF.

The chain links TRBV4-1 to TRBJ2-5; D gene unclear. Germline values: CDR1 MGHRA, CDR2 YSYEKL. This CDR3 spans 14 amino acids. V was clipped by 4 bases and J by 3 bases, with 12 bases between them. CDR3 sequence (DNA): TGCGCCAGCAGCCTCGGTTCGGCGGAAGAGACCCAGTACTTC. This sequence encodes CASSLGSAEETQYF.

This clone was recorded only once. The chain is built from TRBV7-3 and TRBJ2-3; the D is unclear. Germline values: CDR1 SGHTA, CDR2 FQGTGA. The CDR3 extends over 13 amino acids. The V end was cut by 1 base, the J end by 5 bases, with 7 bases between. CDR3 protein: CASSLKLGDTQYF. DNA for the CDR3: TGTGCCAGCAGCTTAAAATTGGGAGATACGCAGTATTTT.

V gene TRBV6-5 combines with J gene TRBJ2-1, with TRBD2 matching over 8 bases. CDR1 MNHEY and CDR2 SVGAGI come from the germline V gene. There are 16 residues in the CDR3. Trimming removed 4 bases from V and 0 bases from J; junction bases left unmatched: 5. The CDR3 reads CASSFRSGSSYNEQFF. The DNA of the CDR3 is TGTGCCAGCAGTTTCCGAAGCGGGAGCTCCTACAATGAGCAGTTCTTC.

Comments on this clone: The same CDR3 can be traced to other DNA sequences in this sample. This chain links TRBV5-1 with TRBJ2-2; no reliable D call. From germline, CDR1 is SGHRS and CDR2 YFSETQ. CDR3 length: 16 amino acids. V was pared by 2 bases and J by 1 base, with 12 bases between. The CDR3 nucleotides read TGCGCCAGCAGCTTAAGGACCGGCGAGAACACCGGGGAGCTGTTTTTT. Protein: CASSLRTGENTGELFF.

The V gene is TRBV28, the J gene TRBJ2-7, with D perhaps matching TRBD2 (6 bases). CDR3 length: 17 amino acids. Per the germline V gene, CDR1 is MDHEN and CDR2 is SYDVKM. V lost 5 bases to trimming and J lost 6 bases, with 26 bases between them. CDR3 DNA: TGTGCCAGCAGTCACAGACGCCCCGCTAGCGCGCTCTCCGAGCAGTACTTC. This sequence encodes CASSHRRPASALSEQYF.

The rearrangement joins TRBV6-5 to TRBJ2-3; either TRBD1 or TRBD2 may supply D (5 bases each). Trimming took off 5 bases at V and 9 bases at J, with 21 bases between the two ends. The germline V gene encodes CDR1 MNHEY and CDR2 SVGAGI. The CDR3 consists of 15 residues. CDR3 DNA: TGTGCCAGCAGTAACTGGGGGTCCCCAACAGGAACGCAGTATTTT. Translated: CASSNWGSPTGTQYF.

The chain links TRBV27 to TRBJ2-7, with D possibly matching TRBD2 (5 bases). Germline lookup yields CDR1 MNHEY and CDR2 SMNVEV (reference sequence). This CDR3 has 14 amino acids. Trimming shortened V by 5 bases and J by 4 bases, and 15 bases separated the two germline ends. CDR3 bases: TGTGCCAGCAGTCCTCTCGGCGGGTATTACGAGCAGTACTTC. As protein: CASSPLGGYYEQYF.

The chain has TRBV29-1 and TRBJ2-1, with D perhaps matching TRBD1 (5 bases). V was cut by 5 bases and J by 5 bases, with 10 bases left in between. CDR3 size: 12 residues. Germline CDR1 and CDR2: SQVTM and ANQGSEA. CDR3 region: CSVKYRNNEQFF. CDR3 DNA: TGCAGCGTTAAGTACAGGAACAATGAGCAGTTCTTC.

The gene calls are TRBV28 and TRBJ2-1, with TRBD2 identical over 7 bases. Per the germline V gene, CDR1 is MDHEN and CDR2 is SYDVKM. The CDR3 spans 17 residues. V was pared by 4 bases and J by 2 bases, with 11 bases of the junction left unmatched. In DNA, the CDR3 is TGTGCCAGCAGTTCACCGGGGGGAGGATCGCCCTACAATGAGCAGTTCTTC. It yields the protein CASSSPGGGSPYNEQFF.

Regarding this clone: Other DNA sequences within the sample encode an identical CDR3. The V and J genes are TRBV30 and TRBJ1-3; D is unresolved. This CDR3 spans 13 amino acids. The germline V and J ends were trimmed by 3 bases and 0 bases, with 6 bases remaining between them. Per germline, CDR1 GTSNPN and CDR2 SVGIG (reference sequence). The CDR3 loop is CAWSANSGNTIYF. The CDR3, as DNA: TGTGCCTGGAGCGCGAACTCTGGAAACACCATATATTTT.

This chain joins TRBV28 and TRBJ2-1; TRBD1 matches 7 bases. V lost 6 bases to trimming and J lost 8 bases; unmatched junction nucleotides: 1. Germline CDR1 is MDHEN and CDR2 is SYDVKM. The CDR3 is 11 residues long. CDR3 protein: CASSDRDEQFF. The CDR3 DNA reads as TGTGCCAGCAGCGACAGGGATGAGCAGTTCTTC.

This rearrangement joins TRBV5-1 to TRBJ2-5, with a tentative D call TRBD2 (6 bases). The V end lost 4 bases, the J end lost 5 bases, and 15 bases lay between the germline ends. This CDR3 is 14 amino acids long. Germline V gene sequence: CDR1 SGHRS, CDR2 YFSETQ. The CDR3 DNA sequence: TGCGCCAGCAGCCCGGGGGACCGGTGGGAGACCCAGTACTTC. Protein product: CASSPGDRWETQYF. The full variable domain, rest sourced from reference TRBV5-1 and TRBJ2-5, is KAGVTQTPRYLIKTRGQQVTLSCSPISGHRSVSWYQQTPGQGLQFLFEYFSETQRNKGNFPGRFSGRQFSNSRSEMNVSTLELGDSALYLCASSPGDRWETQYFGPGTRLLVL.

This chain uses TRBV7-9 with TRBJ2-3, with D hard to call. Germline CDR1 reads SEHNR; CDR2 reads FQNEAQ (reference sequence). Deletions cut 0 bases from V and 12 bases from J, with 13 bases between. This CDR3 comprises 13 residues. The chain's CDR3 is CASSLAEVGPQYF. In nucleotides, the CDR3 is TGTGCCAGCAGCTTAGCGGAAGTCGGGCCCCAGTATTTT.

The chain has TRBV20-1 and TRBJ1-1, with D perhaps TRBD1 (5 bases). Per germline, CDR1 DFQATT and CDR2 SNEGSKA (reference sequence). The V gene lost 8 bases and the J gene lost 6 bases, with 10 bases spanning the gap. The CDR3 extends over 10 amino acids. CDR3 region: CSTDSPEAFF. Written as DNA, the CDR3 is TGCAGTACAGACAGTCCTGAAGCTTTCTTT.

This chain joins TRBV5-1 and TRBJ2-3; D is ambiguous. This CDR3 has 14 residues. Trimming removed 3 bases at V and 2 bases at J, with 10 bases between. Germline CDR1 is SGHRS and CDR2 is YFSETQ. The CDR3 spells CASSSGGVTDTQYF. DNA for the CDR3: TGCGCCAGCAGCTCGGGTGGGGTCACAGATACGCAGTATTTT.

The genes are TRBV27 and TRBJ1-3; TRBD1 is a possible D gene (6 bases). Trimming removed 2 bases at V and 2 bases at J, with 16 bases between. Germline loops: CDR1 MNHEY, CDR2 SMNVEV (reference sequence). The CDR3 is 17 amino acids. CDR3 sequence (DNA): TGTGCCAGCAGTTTAACTGCAGGGGCCATGCCTGGAAACACCATATATTTT. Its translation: CASSLTAGAMPGNTIYF.

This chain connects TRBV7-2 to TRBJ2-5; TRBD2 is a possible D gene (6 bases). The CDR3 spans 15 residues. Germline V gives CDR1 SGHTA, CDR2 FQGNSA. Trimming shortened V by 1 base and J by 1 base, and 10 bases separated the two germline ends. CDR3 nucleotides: TGTGCCAGCAGCTTAGTATGGGACTCCCAAGAGACCCAGTACTTC. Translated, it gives CASSLVWDSQETQYF.

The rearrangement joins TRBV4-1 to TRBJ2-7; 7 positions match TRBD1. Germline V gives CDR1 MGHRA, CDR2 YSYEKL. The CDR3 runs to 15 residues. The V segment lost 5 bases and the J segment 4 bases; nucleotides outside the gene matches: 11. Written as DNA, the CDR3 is TGCGCCAGCAGCGCCCGCCAGGGACAGTGGTACGAGCAGTACTTC. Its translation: CASSARQGQWYEQYF.

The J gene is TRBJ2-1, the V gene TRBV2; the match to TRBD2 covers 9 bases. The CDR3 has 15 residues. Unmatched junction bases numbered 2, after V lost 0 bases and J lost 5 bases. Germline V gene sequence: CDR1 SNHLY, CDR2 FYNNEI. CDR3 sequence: CASSEATSGDNEQFF. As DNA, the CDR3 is TGTGCCAGCAGTGAAGCGACTAGCGGAGACAATGAGCAGTTCTTC.

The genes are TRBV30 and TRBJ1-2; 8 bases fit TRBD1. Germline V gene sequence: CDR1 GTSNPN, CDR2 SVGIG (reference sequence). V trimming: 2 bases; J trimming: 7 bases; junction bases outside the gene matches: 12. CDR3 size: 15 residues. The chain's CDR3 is CAWSISGQANGGYTF. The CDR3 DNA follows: TGTGCCTGGAGTATCTCGGGACAGGCGAACGGTGGCTACACCTTC.

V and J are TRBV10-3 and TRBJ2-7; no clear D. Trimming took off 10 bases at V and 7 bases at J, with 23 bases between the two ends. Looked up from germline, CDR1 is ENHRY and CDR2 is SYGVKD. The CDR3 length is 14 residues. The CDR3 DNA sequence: TGTGCCAGCTCATCCGACGTGTGGGGTTTGGAGCAGTACTTC. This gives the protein CASSSDVWGLEQYF.

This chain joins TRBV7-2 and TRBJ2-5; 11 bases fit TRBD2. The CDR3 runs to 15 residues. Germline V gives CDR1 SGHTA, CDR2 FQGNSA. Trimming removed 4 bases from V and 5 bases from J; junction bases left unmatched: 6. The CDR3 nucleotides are TGTGCCAGCAGCTCAGTAGCGGGAGGGTTGGAGACCCAGTACTTC. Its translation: CASSSVAGGLETQYF.